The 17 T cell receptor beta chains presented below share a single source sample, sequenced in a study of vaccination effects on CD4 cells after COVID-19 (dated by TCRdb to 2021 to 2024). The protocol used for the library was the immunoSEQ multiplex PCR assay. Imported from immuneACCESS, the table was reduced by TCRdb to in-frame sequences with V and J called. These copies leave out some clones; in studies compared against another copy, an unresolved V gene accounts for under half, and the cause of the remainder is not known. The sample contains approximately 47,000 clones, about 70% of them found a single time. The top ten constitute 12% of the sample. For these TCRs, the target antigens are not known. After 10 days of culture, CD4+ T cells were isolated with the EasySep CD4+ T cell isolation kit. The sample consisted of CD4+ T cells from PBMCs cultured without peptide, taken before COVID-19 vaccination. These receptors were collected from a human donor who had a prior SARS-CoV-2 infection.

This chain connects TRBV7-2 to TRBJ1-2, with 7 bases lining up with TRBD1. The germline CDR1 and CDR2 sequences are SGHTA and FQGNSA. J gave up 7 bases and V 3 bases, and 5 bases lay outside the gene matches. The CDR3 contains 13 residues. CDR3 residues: CASSFGTVGGYTF. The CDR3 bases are TGTGCCAGCAGCTTCGGGACAGTGGGTGGCTACACCTTC.

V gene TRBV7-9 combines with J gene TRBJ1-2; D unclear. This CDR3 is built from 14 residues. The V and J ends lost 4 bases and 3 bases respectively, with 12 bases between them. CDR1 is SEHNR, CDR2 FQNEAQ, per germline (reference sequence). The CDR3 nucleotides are TGTGCCAGCAGCTACGATCCATGGGACTATGGCTACACCTTC. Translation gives CASSYDPWDYGYTF.

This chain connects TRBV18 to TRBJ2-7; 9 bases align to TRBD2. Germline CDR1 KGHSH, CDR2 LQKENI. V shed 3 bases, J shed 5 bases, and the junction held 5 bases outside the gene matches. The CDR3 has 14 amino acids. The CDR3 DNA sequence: TGTGCCAGCTCACCGGCGGGGGGGCCCCACGAGCAGTACTTC. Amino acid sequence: CASSPAGGPHEQYF.

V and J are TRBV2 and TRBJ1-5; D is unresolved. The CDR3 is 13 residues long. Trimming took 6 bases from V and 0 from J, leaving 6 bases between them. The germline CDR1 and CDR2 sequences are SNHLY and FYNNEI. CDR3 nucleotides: TGTGCCAGCAGAGCTTATAGCAATCAGCCCCAGCATTTT. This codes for CASRAYSNQPQHF.

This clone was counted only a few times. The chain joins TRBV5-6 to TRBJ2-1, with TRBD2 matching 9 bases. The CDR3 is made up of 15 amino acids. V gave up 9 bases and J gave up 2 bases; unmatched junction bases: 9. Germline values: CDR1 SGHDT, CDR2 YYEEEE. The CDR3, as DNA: TGTGCCACAAACCGGATAGCGGGGGCCTACAATGAGCAGTTCTTC. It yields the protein CATNRIAGAYNEQFF.

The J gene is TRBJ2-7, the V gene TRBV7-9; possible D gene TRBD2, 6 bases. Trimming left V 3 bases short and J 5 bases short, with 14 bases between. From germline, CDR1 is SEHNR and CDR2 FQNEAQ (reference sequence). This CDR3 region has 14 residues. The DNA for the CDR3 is TGTGCCAGCAGCTTTCAGGCCCCGGGGGACGAGCAGTACTTC. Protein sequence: CASSFQAPGDEQYF.

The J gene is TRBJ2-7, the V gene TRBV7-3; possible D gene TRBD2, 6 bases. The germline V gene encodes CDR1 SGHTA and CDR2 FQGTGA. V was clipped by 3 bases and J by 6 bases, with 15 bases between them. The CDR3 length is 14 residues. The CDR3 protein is CASSLGGDWSEQYF. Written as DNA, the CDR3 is TGTGCCAGCAGCTTGGGGGGAGATTGGTCCGAGCAGTACTTC. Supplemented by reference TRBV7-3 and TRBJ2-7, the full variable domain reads GAGVSQTPSNKVTEKGKYVELRCDPISGHTALYWYRQSLGQGPEFLIYFQGTGAADDSGLPNDRFFAVRPEGSVSTLKIQRTERGDSAVYLCASSLGGDWSEQYFGPGTRLTVT.

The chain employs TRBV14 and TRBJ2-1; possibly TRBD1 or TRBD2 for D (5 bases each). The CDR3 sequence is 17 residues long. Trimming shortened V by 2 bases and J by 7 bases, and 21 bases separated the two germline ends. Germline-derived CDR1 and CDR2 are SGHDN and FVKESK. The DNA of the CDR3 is TGTGCCAGCAGCCAAAATTGGGGACCGTACAACCCTAATGAGCAGTTCTTC. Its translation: CASSQNWGPYNPNEQFF.

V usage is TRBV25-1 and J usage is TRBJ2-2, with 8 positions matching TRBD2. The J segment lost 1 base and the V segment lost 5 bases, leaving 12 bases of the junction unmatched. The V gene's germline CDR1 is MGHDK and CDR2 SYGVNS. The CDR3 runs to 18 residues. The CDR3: CASSPTGGGGQNTGELFF. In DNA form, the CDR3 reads TGTGCCAGCAGTCCGACCGGGGGGGGCGGGCAGAACACCGGGGAGCTGTTTTTT.

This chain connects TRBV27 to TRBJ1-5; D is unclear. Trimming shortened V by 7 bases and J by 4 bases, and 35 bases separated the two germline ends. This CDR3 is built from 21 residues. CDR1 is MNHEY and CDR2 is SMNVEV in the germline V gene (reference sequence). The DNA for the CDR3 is TGTGCCAGCACCCTAGAGAAGGTAAATACGGGGATCAGAGGGTTTAATCAGCCCCAGCATTTT. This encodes CASTLEKVNTGIRGFNQPQHF.

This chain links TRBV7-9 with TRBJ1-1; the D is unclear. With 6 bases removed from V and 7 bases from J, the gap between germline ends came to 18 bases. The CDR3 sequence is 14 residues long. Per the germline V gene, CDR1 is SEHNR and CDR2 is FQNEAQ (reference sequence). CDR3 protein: CASRPAGQRGEAFF. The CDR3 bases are TGTGCCAGCAGGCCGGCAGGTCAACGAGGTGAAGCTTTCTTT.

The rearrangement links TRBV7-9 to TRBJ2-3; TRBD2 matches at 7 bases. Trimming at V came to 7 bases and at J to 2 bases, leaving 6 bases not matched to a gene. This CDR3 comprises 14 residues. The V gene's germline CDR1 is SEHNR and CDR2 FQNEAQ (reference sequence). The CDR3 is CASTQAGFTDTQYF. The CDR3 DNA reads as TGTGCCAGCACCCAAGCGGGGTTCACAGATACGCAGTATTTT.

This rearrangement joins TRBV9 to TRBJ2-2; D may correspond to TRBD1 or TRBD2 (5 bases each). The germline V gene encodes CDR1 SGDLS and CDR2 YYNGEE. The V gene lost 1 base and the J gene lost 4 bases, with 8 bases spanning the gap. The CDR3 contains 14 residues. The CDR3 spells CASSVLGTTGELFF. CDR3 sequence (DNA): TGTGCCAGCAGCGTACTAGGGACCACCGGGGAGCTGTTTTTT.

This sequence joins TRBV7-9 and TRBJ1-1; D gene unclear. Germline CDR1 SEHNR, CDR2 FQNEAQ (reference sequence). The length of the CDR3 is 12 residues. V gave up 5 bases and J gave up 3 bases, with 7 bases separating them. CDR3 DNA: TGTGCCAGCAGCCGAGCCGACACTGAAGCTTTCTTT. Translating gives CASSRADTEAFF.

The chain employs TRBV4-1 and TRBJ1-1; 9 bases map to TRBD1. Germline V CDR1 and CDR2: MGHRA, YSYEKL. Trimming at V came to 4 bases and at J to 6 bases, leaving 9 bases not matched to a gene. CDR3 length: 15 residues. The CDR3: CASSPRGDRDSEAFF. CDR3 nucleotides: TGCGCCAGCAGCCCCCGGGGGGACAGGGATTCTGAAGCTTTCTTT.

Here the CDR3 DNA reads TGTGCCATCCAGCCCCCGGGACTCTTCCCCTACGAGCAGTACTTC. Its protein product is CAIQPPGLFPYEQYF. This chain uses TRBV25-1 with TRBJ2-7, with a tentative D call TRBD2 (6 bases). Per germline, CDR1 MGHDK and CDR2 SYGVNS. Trimming took off 10 bases at V and 2 bases at J, with 21 bases between the two ends. The CDR3 totals 15 residues.

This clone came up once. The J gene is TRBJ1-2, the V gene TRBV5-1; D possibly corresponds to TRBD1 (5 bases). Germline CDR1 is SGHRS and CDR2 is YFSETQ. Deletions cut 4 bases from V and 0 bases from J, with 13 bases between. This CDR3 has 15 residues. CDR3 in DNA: TGCGCCAGCAGCAACCGGACACTCGCTAACTATGGCTACACCTTC. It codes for CASSNRTLANYGYTF.